This section outlines one TCR beta chain sequence together with its context. The sequencing template was cDNA reverse transcribed from extracted RNA. The data were produced by immunoSEQ multiplex PCR, yet TCRdb's version contains in-frame clones alone and is incomplete. Of around 300,000 clones in the sample, around 64% were seen once. The entry originates in a study of CD8+ T cells in alopecia areata. CDR1 is MNHEY, CDR2 SVGAGI, per germline. This CDR3 is built from 13 residues. V was clipped by 0 bases and J by 7 bases, with 7 bases between them. Documented treatment: oral pan-JAK inhibitor, 5-10 mg twice daily.

This sequence originates from a human donor with alopecia areata. The rearrangement links TRBV6-5 to TRBJ1-5; D remains unclear. The sample here was CD4+ T cells sorted from blood, taken between weeks 51 and 52, from a patient treated with tofacitinib. The CDR3 loop is CASSYSLLQPQHF. CDR3 nucleotide sequence: TGTGCCAGCAGTTACTCTCTTTTACAGCCCCAGCATTTT.